This is a list of T cell receptor beta chains from one sample in a study of cytomegalovirus exposure and HLA in healthy donors. TCRdb keeps only in-frame clones here, not all; method: immunoSEQ multiplex PCR. The sample has 220,000 or so clones, 65% to 75% seen once; the top ten hold 1.8%. The sample comprised PBMCs. The receptor set was obtained from a woman aged 30 to 39 in good health and CMV-seronegative. CDR3s include the opening cysteine and the closing phenylalanine or tryptophan. The order of the fields is J gene, V gene, D gene, clone size, CDR3 protein, CDR3 DNA. A D gene is named only where the DNA matches it firmly. Where a row states a size, it is once, few, many or the class of an expanded clone; other rows omit it.

j_gene: TRBJ1-6
v_gene: TRBV9
d_gene: NA
abundance: few
CDR3aa: CASSVVGRVDSPPHF
CDR3nt: TGTGCCAGCAGCGTAGTCGGCAGGGTTGATTCACCCCCCCACTTT

j_gene: TRBJ2-1
v_gene: TRBV5-1
d_gene: TRBD2
abundance: NA
CDR3aa: CASSDHLRTSLAIEQFF
CDR3nt: TGCGCCAGCAGCGACCACCTCCGGACTAGTTTGGCGATTGAGCAGTTCTTC

j_gene: TRBJ2-5
v_gene: TRBV5-1
d_gene: TRBD2
abundance: NA
CDR3aa: CASSLATGGETQYF
CDR3nt: TGCGCCAGCAGCTTGGCGACGGGGGGTGAGACCCAGTACTTC

j_gene: TRBJ1-5
v_gene: TRBV7-9
d_gene: TRBD1
abundance: NA
CDR3aa: CASSLETGASNQPQHF
CDR3nt: TGTGCCAGCAGCTTAGAGACAGGGGCCAGCAATCAGCCCCAGCATTTT

j_gene: TRBJ1-1
v_gene: TRBV2
d_gene: TRBD1
abundance: NA
CDR3aa: CASSGDRQGARDTEAFF
CDR3nt: TGTGCCAGCAGTGGGGATAGACAGGGAGCCAGGGACACTGAAGCTTTCTTT

j_gene: TRBJ2-2
v_gene: TRBV5-8
d_gene: TRBD2
abundance: NA
CDR3aa: CASSLALAGGRANTGELFF
CDR3nt: TGTGCCAGCAGCTTGGCCCTAGCGGGAGGAAGGGCAAACACCGGGGAGCTGTTTTTT

j_gene: TRBJ1-1
v_gene: TRBV5-4
d_gene: NA
abundance: once
CDR3aa: CASSLGGGDVTAFF
CDR3nt: TGTGCCAGCAGCTTGGGAGGTGGAGACGTTACGGCTTTCTTT

j_gene: TRBJ2-2
v_gene: TRBV5-4
d_gene: TRBD2
abundance: NA
CDR3aa: CVSSSPGLAAVTGELFF
CDR3nt: TGTGTCAGCAGCTCACCGGGACTAGCGGCGGTTACCGGGGAGCTGTTTTTT

j_gene: TRBJ2-7
v_gene: TRBV18
d_gene: TRBD2
abundance: NA
CDR3aa: CASSPQGPRGGSGDEQYF
CDR3nt: TGTGCCAGCTCACCGCAGGGACCGCGGGGAGGGAGTGGGGACGAGCAGTACTTC

j_gene: TRBJ2-2
v_gene: TRBV6-1
d_gene: NA
abundance: NA
CDR3aa: CASSEAGGGGTGELFF
CDR3nt: TGTGCCAGCAGTGAAGCAGGAGGGGGGGGCACCGGGGAGCTGTTTTTT

j_gene: TRBJ2-1
v_gene: TRBV10-2
d_gene: NA
abundance: NA
CDR3aa: CASSESFGEQFF
CDR3nt: TGCGCCAGCAGTGAGTCTTTTGGCGAGCAGTTCTTC

j_gene: TRBJ2-7
v_gene: TRBV21-1
d_gene: NA
abundance: NA
CDR3aa: CASKPPEREVYEQYF
CDR3nt: TGTGCCAGCAAGCCCCCGGAGCGGGAGGTATACGAGCAGTACTTC

j_gene: TRBJ2-1
v_gene: TRBV28
d_gene: NA
abundance: NA
CDR3aa: CASSPTDRLSYNEQFF
CDR3nt: TGTGCCAGCTCTCCTACTGACAGGCTCTCCTACAATGAGCAGTTCTTC

j_gene: TRBJ2-7
v_gene: TRBV15
d_gene: NA
abundance: NA
CDR3aa: CATSRDRDSLHYEQYF
CDR3nt: TGTGCCACCAGCAGAGATCGGGACTCCCTTCACTACGAGCAGTACTTC

j_gene: TRBJ1-1
v_gene: TRBV15
d_gene: NA
abundance: NA
CDR3aa: CATSQFSGNTEAFF
CDR3nt: TGTGCCACCAGCCAATTCTCGGGGAACACTGAAGCTTTCTTT

j_gene: TRBJ2-7
v_gene: TRBV6-4
d_gene: NA
abundance: NA
CDR3aa: CASRIRGRYYEQYF
CDR3nt: TGTGCCAGCAGAATAAGGGGGAGATATTACGAGCAGTACTTC

j_gene: TRBJ2-1
v_gene: TRBV6-5
d_gene: TRBD1
abundance: NA
CDR3aa: CASSRDRDNEQFF
CDR3nt: TGTGCCAGCAGCCGGGACAGGGACAATGAGCAGTTCTTC

j_gene: TRBJ1-2
v_gene: TRBV29-1
d_gene: NA
abundance: few
CDR3aa: CSVYTPGGAQYGYTF
CDR3nt: TGCAGCGTTTACACTCCGGGGGGGGCCCAATATGGCTACACCTTC

j_gene: TRBJ2-7
v_gene: TRBV10-3
d_gene: NA
abundance: NA
CDR3aa: CAISGTVPPYEQYF
CDR3nt: TGTGCCATCAGTGGGACAGTTCCACCCTACGAGCAGTACTTC

j_gene: TRBJ2-1
v_gene: TRBV19
d_gene: NA
abundance: NA
CDR3aa: CASTIGGLSYNEQFF
CDR3nt: TGTGCCAGTACCATCGGGGGGCTTTCTTACAATGAGCAGTTCTTC

j_gene: TRBJ2-5
v_gene: TRBV7-3
d_gene: TRBD2
abundance: NA
CDR3aa: CAGSLAGGQQETQYF
CDR3nt: TGTGCCGGCAGCTTAGCGGGAGGACAACAAGAGACCCAGTACTTC

j_gene: TRBJ1-1
v_gene: TRBV30
d_gene: NA
abundance: NA
CDR3aa: CAWSGGGPEAFF
CDR3nt: TGTGCCTGGAGTGGAGGGGGACCTGAAGCTTTCTTT

j_gene: TRBJ2-2
v_gene: TRBV9
d_gene: TRBD1
abundance: NA
CDR3aa: CASRETGDGTGELFF
CDR3nt: TGTGCCAGCAGAGAGACAGGGGATGGCACCGGGGAGCTGTTTTTT